These 22 T cell receptor beta chains were all obtained from the same sample, sequenced in a study of T-cell memory formation after mild COVID-19 listed by TCRdb under 2021. The library was built by means of 5' RACE. TCRdb lists the instrument as Illumina NovaSeq 6000. TCRdb handled the public reads itself, with Q25 trimming in fastp and clone calling in MiXCR, and kept productive beta chains. Every entry covers one CDR3 protein and lists the most common genes and DNA from its rows. The sample profile shows 170,000 or so distinct CDR3 sequences; about 20% of them were found once. The top ten clones comprise under 30% of the sample. The sequenced material came from PBMCs or a T cell subset sorted from them (not recorded which). These receptors originate from an adult woman who had mild COVID-19 (a few samples of this study predate the infection). The sample titles of this study are shuffled in the database, so cell type and time point are left out; the donor was told from shared clones.

The V call is TRBV29-1, the J call TRBJ2-7, with D perhaps given as TRBD1 or TRBD2 (5 bases each). In germline, CDR1 is SQVTM, CDR2 ANQGSEA. The CDR3 sequence is 14 residues long. V lost 1 base and J 3 bases, leaving 13 bases between the germline ends. CDR3 nucleotide sequence: TGCAGCGTTGAAGTGGCAGGGACCAACTACGAGCAGTACTTC. This codes for CSVEVAGTNYEQYF.

The chain combines TRBV7-3 with TRBJ2-1, with unresolved D. The CDR3 loop spans 13 amino acids. Germline CDR1 and CDR2: SGHTA and FQGTGA. The V gene lost 0 bases and the J gene lost 8 bases, with 8 bases spanning the gap. CDR3 nucleotide sequence: TGTGCCAGCAGCTTAACTAGCCCAGATGAGCAGTTCTTC. This encodes CASSLTSPDEQFF.

This chain joins TRBV7-6 and TRBJ2-2; a weak D match, TRBD1 (6 bases). The CDR3 extends over 17 amino acids. Trimming removed 0 bases from V and 5 bases from J, with 16 bases in between. The germline V gene encodes CDR1 SGHVS and CDR2 FNYEAQ. CDR3 in amino acids: CASSLAMGPQGTGELFF. The CDR3 nucleotides are TGTGCCAGCAGCTTAGCAATGGGGCCTCAGGGGACCGGGGAGCTGTTTTTT.

The chain links TRBV3-1 to TRBJ2-3; D might be TRBD1 (6 bases). Germline V gene data show CDR1 as LGHDT and CDR2 as YNNKEL (reference sequence). CDR3 size: 16 residues. V lost 0 bases and J lost 0, with 10 bases in between. CDR3 loop: CASSQDTGPSTDTQYF. Here the CDR3 DNA reads TGTGCCAGCAGCCAAGATACAGGGCCTAGCACAGATACGCAGTATTTT.

The CDR3 nucleotides are TGTGCCAGCAGTTTCATCGGGATAAGCACAGATACGCAGTATTTT. Its protein product is CASSFIGISTDTQYF. The V gene is TRBV27, the J gene TRBJ2-3; D may be TRBD2 (5 bases). The germline CDR1 and CDR2 sequences are MNHEY and SMNVEV (reference sequence). The CDR3 is made up of 15 amino acids. Trimming left V 3 bases short and J 0 bases short, with 10 bases between.

The rearrangement links TRBV20-1 to TRBJ2-7; TRBD2 aligns across 11 bases. Germline lookup yields CDR1 DFQATT and CDR2 SNEGSKA (reference sequence). With 0 bases clipped from V and 5 bases from J, the junction kept 6 bases outside the gene matches. The CDR3 has 15 amino acids. The CDR3 DNA reads TGCAGTGCTAGAGAACTAGCGGGAGAGAGTAACGAGCAGTACTTC. Residues: CSARELAGESNEQYF.

In its sample, this clonotype was seen a few times. CDR3 in DNA: TGTGCCACCAGTGATCCCAAAGGGCAGTTCTTC. Translating gives CATSDPKGQFF. The chain has TRBV24-1 and TRBJ2-1; D remains unclear. Germline V lookup: CDR1 KGHDR, CDR2 SFDVKD. V was cut by 3 bases and J by 12 bases, with 8 bases left in between. There are 11 residues in the CDR3.

This clonotype showed up just a few times. The chain uses TRBV6-5 and TRBJ1-1; possible D gene TRBD1, 6 bases. V shed 2 bases and J shed 5 bases, with 12 bases lying between them. The CDR3 has 14 amino acids. The germline V gene has CDR1 MNHEY and CDR2 SVGAGI. The CDR3 is CASSYTKQGTEAFF. The CDR3 DNA is TGTGCCAGCAGTTACACAAAACAGGGAACTGAAGCTTTCTTT.

This chain connects TRBV3-1 to TRBJ2-7; no clear D. The CDR3 runs to 14 residues. In germline, CDR1 is LGHDT, CDR2 YNNKEL (reference sequence). Trimming cost V 2 bases and J 3 bases, with 11 bases left between them. The CDR3 DNA follows: TGTGCCAGCAGCCAACCATCAAGACTCTACGAGCAGTACTTC. This gives the protein CASSQPSRLYEQYF.

This clonotype has more than one count but fewer than ten. This chain links TRBV7-6 with TRBJ1-1; tentatively, D is TRBD1 (5 bases). V gave up 5 bases and J gave up 10 bases, with 14 bases separating them. CDR3 size: 12 residues. Germline V gene sequence: CDR1 SGHVS, CDR2 FNYEAQ. CDR3 nucleotides: TGTGCCAGCAGCCCTGACAGCGGTGCAGCTTTCTTT. Residues: CASSPDSGAAFF.

This clonotype turned up a few times. The genes are TRBV6-5 and TRBJ2-2; 7 bases line up with TRBD1. This CDR3 is 17 amino acids long. The V segment lost 2 bases and the J segment 0 bases; nucleotides outside the gene matches: 6. Germline CDR1 and CDR2: MNHEY and SVGAGI. CDR3 sequence reads: CASSYHRGTANTGELFF. CDR3 nucleotides: TGTGCCAGCAGTTACCACAGGGGAACTGCGAACACCGGGGAGCTGTTTTTT.

The genes are TRBV24-1 and TRBJ2-2, with 8 bases matching TRBD2. Germline V CDR1 and CDR2: KGHDR, SFDVKD. After removal of 6 bases from V and 0 bases from J, the junction contained 5 bases not matched to a gene. The CDR3 extends over 16 amino acids. In DNA form, the CDR3 reads TGTGCCACCAGTACTACTAGCGGCTCGAACACCGGGGAGCTGTTTTTT. It translates to CATSTTSGSNTGELFF.

This chain joins TRBV12-3 or TRBV12-4 and TRBJ2-7, with TRBD2 matching over 7 bases. V dropped 4 bases and J dropped 12; count of bases not matched to a gene: 6. The CDR3 extends over 11 amino acids. Here the CDR3 reads CASSYGLAVYF. CDR3 nucleotides: TGTGCCAGCAGTTATGGGCTAGCGGTGTACTTC.

The chain is built from TRBV29-1 and TRBJ1-2, with D possibly TRBD1 on 6 matching bases. The CDR3 is made up of 11 amino acids. V lost 3 bases, J lost 8 bases, and 10 bases lay in between. The V gene's germline CDR1 is SQVTM and CDR2 ANQGSEA. This CDR3 reads CSVEVRGGYTF. The CDR3 nucleotides are TGCAGCGTTGAGGTCAGGGGAGGCTACACCTTC.

This clonotype was detected only a few times. The V call is TRBV7-8, the J call TRBJ2-1; 7 nucleotides align to TRBD2. The germline V gene has CDR1 SGHVS and CDR2 FQNEAQ. V lost 3 bases to trimming and J lost 7 bases; unmatched junction nucleotides: 15. CDR3 length: 17 amino acids. CDR3: CASSFEGAGLLRNEQFF. CDR3 bases: TGTGCCAGCAGCTTCGAGGGAGCGGGACTGCTGAGAAATGAGCAGTTCTTC.

This clonotype came up a few times. The J gene is TRBJ1-5, the V gene TRBV5-1, with a possible D match to TRBD1 (5 bases). V dropped 0 bases and J dropped 11 bases, with 12 bases sitting between them. The length of the CDR3 is 13 residues. Per the germline V gene, CDR1 is SGHRS and CDR2 is YFSETQ. CDR3 in DNA: TGCGCCAGCAGCTTGGCCGTCGGGGCTGCCCAGCATTTT. Translating gives CASSLAVGAAQHF.

The chain employs TRBV20-1 and TRBJ2-7; D might be TRBD1 (6 bases). Per germline, CDR1 DFQATT and CDR2 SNEGSKA (reference sequence). The CDR3 extends over 14 amino acids. Deletions cut 3 bases from V and 0 bases from J, with 12 bases between. In DNA form, the CDR3 reads TGCAGTGCTAGTGGGACAAGCAGCTCCTACGAGCAGTACTTC. Translation gives CSASGTSSSYEQYF.

The V and J genes are TRBV12-3 or TRBV12-4 and TRBJ1-2, with D possibly TRBD1 on 5 matching bases. V was shortened by 4 bases and J by 6 bases, with 12 bases between the two germline ends. CDR3 length: 13 residues. CDR3 nucleotides: TGTGCCAGCAGTTCCGGGACCGACCATGGCTACACCTTC. This encodes CASSSGTDHGYTF.

The chain joins TRBV20-1 to TRBJ2-3, with 7 bases identical to TRBD2. Looked up from germline, CDR1 is DFQATT and CDR2 is SNEGSKA (reference sequence). This CDR3 region has 16 residues. V dropped 3 bases and J dropped 1; count of bases not matched to a gene: 10. In nucleotides, the CDR3 is TGCAGTGCTAGGAGGACTAGGCGTGGTGGCACAGATACGCAGTATTTT. Its protein is CSARRTRRGGTDTQYF.

The chain has TRBV11-2 and TRBJ1-2; D gene ambiguous. V was clipped by 5 bases and J by 6 bases, with 22 bases between them. CDR3 length: 16 amino acids. CDR1 is SGHAT, CDR2 FQNNGV, per germline. The CDR3 bases are TGTGCCAGCAGCATTATTGGGCCGACGCCGAGGGATGGCTACACCTTC. Translation: CASSIIGPTPRDGYTF.

The V and J genes are TRBV6-5 and TRBJ2-3, with a tentative D call TRBD2 (6 bases). Per germline, CDR1 MNHEY and CDR2 SVGAGI. V was clipped by 2 bases and J by 6 bases, with 24 bases between them. The CDR3 is made up of 18 amino acids. The CDR3 loop reads CASSYRLTRQISWDTQYF. The DNA for the CDR3 is TGTGCCAGCAGTTACCGCTTGACTAGGCAGATCAGTTGGGATACGCAGTATTTT.

The chain combines TRBV11-2 with TRBJ1-2; 10 positions agree with TRBD1. Germline CDR1 is SGHAT and CDR2 is FQNNGV. Trimming took 7 bases from V and 3 from J; bases not matched to a gene: 11. The CDR3 contains 16 residues. The CDR3 DNA reads TGTGCCAGCACCTCCTACCGGGACAGGGGTCACTATGGCTACACCTTC. Translating gives CASTSYRDRGHYGYTF.